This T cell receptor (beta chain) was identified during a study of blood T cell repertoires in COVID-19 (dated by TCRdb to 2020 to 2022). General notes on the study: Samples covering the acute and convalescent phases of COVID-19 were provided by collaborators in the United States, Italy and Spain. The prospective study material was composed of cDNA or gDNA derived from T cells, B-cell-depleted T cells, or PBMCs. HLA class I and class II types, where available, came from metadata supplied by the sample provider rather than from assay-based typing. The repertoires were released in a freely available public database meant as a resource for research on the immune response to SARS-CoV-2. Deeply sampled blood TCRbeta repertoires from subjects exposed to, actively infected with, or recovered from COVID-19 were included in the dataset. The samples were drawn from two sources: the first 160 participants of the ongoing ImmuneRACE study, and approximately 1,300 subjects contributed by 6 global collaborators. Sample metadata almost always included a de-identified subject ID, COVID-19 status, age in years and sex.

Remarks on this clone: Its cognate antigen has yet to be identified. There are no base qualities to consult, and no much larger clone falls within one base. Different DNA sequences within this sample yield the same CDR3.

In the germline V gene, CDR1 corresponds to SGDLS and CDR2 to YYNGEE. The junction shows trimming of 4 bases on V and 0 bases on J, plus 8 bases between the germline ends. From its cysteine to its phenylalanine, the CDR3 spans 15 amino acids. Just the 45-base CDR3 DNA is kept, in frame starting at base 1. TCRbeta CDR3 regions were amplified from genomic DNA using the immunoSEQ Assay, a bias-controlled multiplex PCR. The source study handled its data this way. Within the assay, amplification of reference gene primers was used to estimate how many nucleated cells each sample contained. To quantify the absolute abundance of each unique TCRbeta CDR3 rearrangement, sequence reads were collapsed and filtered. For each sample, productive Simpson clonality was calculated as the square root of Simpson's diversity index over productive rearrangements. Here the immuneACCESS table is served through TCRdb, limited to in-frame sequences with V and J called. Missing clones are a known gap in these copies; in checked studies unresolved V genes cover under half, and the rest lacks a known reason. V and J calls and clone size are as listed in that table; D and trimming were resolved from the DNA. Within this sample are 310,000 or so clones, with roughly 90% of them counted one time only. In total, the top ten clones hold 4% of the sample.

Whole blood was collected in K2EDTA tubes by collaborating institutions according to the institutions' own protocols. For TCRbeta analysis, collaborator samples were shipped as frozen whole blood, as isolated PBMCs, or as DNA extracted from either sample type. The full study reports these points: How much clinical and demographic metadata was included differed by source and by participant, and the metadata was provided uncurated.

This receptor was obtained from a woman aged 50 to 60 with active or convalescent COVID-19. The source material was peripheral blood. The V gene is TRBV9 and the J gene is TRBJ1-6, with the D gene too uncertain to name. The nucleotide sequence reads TGTGCCAGCAGCCCCGCAGGCTCCTATAATTCACCCCTCCACTTT. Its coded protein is CASSPAGSYNSPLHF.